This T cell receptor beta chain was documented in a study of T cell responses to AZD1222 COVID-19 vaccine (TCRdb year 2021). The study in broad terms: AZD1222 recipients whose second dose came at about 4 weeks and those whose second dose came at about 12 weeks were combined into one group, since spike-specific TCR depth and breadth did not differ between the two schedules. A total of 233 trial participants underwent TCR sequencing, of whom around 200 received two doses of AZD1222 and about 25 received two doses of the MenACWY control vaccine. Trial participants were enrolled by age into 18-55, 56-69 and 70-plus year subgroups, with roughly 150, 30 and 60 TCR-sequenced participants respectively.

The CDR3 regions of human TCRbeta chains were analyzed by immunosequencing. As for the authors' bioinformatics: TCRs in the repertoires were compared against a reference library of SARS-CoV-2-specific TCRs that had been generated with the MIRA antigen-specificity platform. Breadth meant the fraction of unique TCRs that were SARS-CoV-2-associated, whereas depth meant the fraction of total T cells that were SARS-CoV-2-associated. Each spike-specific TCR was assigned to its reactive spike region and to a CD4 or CD8 class using the MIRA data. Log10-transformed breadth and depth values were compared by one-way ANOVA with Sidak's multiple comparisons tests. Held by TCRdb, this immuneACCESS table contains in-frame sequences only and omits some clones. Under half of the omission traces to an unresolved V gene where checked; the cause of the rest is unknown. The V and J calls and the clone size are those of that table, but D and trimming were determined from the DNA. The sample table records approximately 110,000 clones; roughly 84% of these occur just once. The top ten clones comprise around a sixth of the sample.

The intended sense of this specimen's time point label: baseline before first vaccination. The vaccinee samples were drawn from two UK trials, COV001 and COV002, one of which was a single-blind randomized controlled phase 2/3 trial testing AZD1222 (ChAdOx1 nCoV-19) in healthy adults. Trial participant PBMC samples were collected at day 0 and day 28 after the second dose for TCRbeta chain sequencing. Details on this clone: What antigen it recognizes has not been identified. No base quality information exists; no much larger clone differs at one position.

The paper as a whole reports these results and caveats: After two AZD1222 doses, both the breadth and the depth of spike-specific TCRs were significantly higher than at day 0 and than in MenACWY recipients. The vaccine-associated CD4 TCRs covered the entire spike protein, and the dominant responses fell in regions 160-218 and 743-854. Conclusions about previously exposed vaccinees were limited because only a handful of AZD1222 recipients were SARS-CoV-2 seropositive at baseline. Participants were mostly white British and included more females than males, and it was suggested by the authors that clonal diversity may have been underestimated. Because no day 14 peak-response samples were available, the repertoires could be characterized only after the peak T cell response. In the small 56-69-year group, the increase in depth fell short of significance, most likely because of low power. Reportedly, almost half of the unique spike-specific TCRs recognized epitopes lying outside the regions that are mutated in the B.1.351 and B.1.1.7 variants.

Sequenced material: peripheral blood, taken on day 0 of AZD1222 vaccination. The clonotype was recovered from an adult in good health.

DNA sequence: TGTGCCAGCAGCTGGGCGCCCGGGACTAGCGTTGAGACCCAGTACTTC. It encodes CASSWAPGTSVETQYF. The chain joins TRBV11-3 to TRBJ2-5, and 10 bases in between align with TRBD2. Looking up the germline V gene yields CDR1 SGHNT and CDR2 YENEEA. From the cysteine through the phenylalanine, the CDR3 covers 16 amino acids. The retained sequence is limited to the CDR3, 48 bases, with the frame set at the first base. Here V drops 4 bases and J drops 5 bases, and the junction holds 10 bases not matched to any gene.